These T cell receptor beta chains were read from a single sample in a study of neurological immune-mediated disorders. From the 5' RACE reads, TCRdb called clonotypes with MiXCR, one entry per CDR3 protein. Among approximately 87,000 distinct CDR3 sequences, 11% to 15% were seen once, and the ten largest hold around 6.8%. The sample taken for sequencing was PBMCs. The receptor source for this set is a woman aged 45-59 years in good health. Each CDR3 is given with its conserved first and last residue. A clone size is listed for some rows: how often the clone was seen (once, few, many), or a class if it is expanded.

size,J,V,CDR3
many,TRBJ2-6,TRBV5-1,CASSRNSGGANVLTF
many,TRBJ1-1,TRBV5-1,CASKLQGENTEAFF
many,TRBJ2-5,TRBV12-3/TRBV12-4,CATEFEETQYF
many,TRBJ1-2,TRBV6-2/TRBV6-3,CASSYGRTGGAYGYTF
many,TRBJ2-1,TRBV5-1,CASSLEGGYNEQFF
few,TRBJ2-7,TRBV20-1,CSARDWATGAREQYF
-,TRBJ1-2,TRBV7-9,CASSLASGGAYGYTF
many,TRBJ1-2,TRBV5-1,CASSQTGSEGGYTF
many,TRBJ1-1,TRBV5-1,CASSATANTEAFF
few,TRBJ2-1,TRBV10-3,CAISAGGAANEQFF
many,TRBJ2-7,TRBV6-6,CASTQDRNSYEQYF
many,TRBJ2-3,TRBV7-8,CASSIGTGNTDTQYF
many,TRBJ2-1,TRBV5-1,CASSLARASYNEQFF
many,TRBJ2-6,TRBV12-3/TRBV12-4,CASGSASGANVLTF
many,TRBJ1-1,TRBV7-6,CASSLSRGLTEAFF
many,TRBJ2-7,TRBV5-1,CASSLLPLAGGPISEQYF
many,TRBJ2-3,TRBV29-1,CSVEEGTDTQYF
many,TRBJ1-2,TRBV20-1,CSAPDSTYGYTF
many,TRBJ1-4,TRBV20-1,CSAGSHREGGKLFF
many,TRBJ2-3,TRBV24-1,CATSDRGGDGTDTQYF
many,TRBJ2-5,TRBV5-5,CASRSRQVQETQYF
many,TRBJ2-5,TRBV5-1,CASSFGLGRNSPKPPNRETQYF
many,TRBJ2-1,TRBV5-1,CAGARDTPSLDEQFF